The 24 T cell receptor beta chains listed next were all sequenced from one sample in a study of regulatory T cells in long-lasting Graves disease. Time point reported: persistent/refractory GD, antithyroid drugs over 5 years with positive TRAb. The authors made the TCR library using RNA they extracted from PBMCs. Libraries of TCR beta came from iRepertoire HTBI primers plus Arm-PCR of CDR3 regions. TCRdb used MiXCR to reprocess the multiplex PCR reads, holding one entry per CDR3 protein. The table records 650,000 to 850,000 distinct CDR3 sequences, around 30% of them present only once. Material: peripheral blood mononuclear cells (PBMCs), obtained when the disease was refractory, from a patient treated with antithyroid drugs. These receptors were collected from a female donor with Graves disease.

This clonotype has only a few counts. J is TRBJ1-2 and V is TRBV6-1; D possibly corresponds to TRBD1 (5 bases). V lost 6 bases, J lost 2 bases, and 16 bases lay in between. Germline values: CDR1 MNHNS, CDR2 SASEGT. This CDR3 spans 15 amino acids. The CDR3: CASRVASGRNYGYTF. CDR3 nucleotides: TGTGCCAGCAGGGTGGCGTCAGGGAGGAACTATGGCTACACCTTC.

This clonotype has a count of ten or more. The V call is TRBV2, the J call TRBJ2-2; 8 bases match TRBD1. The ends lost 6 bases at V and 4 bases at J; junction bases unmatched: 7. CDR1 SNHLY and CDR2 FYNNEI come from the germline V gene. This CDR3 spans 15 amino acids. CDR3 nucleotide sequence: TGTGCCAGCAGGGTCAGGGGGCGAGTCACCGGGGAGCTGTTTTTT. Protein product: CASRVRGRVTGELFF.

This clonotype occurred a few times. V gene TRBV2 combines with J gene TRBJ2-7; D possibly corresponds to TRBD1 (5 bases). The CDR3 contains 15 residues. Looked up from germline, CDR1 is SNHLY and CDR2 is FYNNEI. The V and J ends lost 7 bases and 1 base respectively, with 17 bases between them. CDR3 DNA: TGTGCCAGCAAGGAGTGGGGCGGAGTATCCTACGAGCAGTACTTC. Translation: CASKEWGGVSYEQYF.

The chain recombines TRBV19 with TRBJ1-5; D uncertain. The CDR3 loop spans 15 amino acids. The germline CDR1 and CDR2 sequences are LNHDA and SQIVND (reference sequence). Trimming pared 7 bases from V and 2 bases from J, leaving 15 bases between. The CDR3, as DNA: TGTGCCAGTACCCCAATACTAGTCGGCAATCAGCCCCAGCATTTT. This sequence encodes CASTPILVGNQPQHF. The whole variable domain, filled in from reference TRBV19 and TRBJ1-5, reads DGGITQSPKYLFRKEGQNVTLSCEQNLNHDAMYWYRQDPGQGLRLIYYSQIVNDFQKGDIAEGYSVSREKKESFPLTVTSAQKNPTAFYLCASTPILVGNQPQHFGDGTRLSIL.

This clonotype appeared a few times. This chain connects TRBV5-6 to TRBJ1-1; no definite D call. The germline V and J ends were trimmed by 4 bases and 0 bases, with 13 bases remaining between them. The germline CDR1 and CDR2 sequences are SGHDT and YYEEEE. The CDR3 is 15 amino acids. CDR3 sequence: CASSPEVDLNTEAFF. CDR3 nucleotides: TGTGCCAGCAGCCCGGAGGTGGATCTGAACACTGAAGCTTTCTTT.

This clonotype was observed a handful of times. The chain joins TRBV3-1 to TRBJ2-7; 11 bases agree with TRBD2. CDR1 is LGHDT and CDR2 is YNNKEL in the germline V gene (reference sequence). This CDR3 has 15 residues. Trimming removed 4 bases from V and 5 bases from J; junction bases left unmatched: 7. As DNA, the CDR3 is TGTGCCAGCAGCCCTTATAGCGGGAGGGACCACGAGCAGTACTTC. As protein: CASSPYSGRDHEQYF.

The table lists this clonotype with many counts. This chain joins TRBV7-9 and TRBJ2-7; 7 bases agree with TRBD2. Germline trimming cut 6 bases from V and 3 bases from J; bases unmatched to any gene: 2. The CDR3 has 12 residues. Germline-derived CDR1 and CDR2 are SEHNR and FQNEAQ (reference sequence). As DNA, the CDR3 is TGTGCCAGCAGTTGGACTAGCTACGAGCAGTACTTC. Translated: CASSWTSYEQYF.

This clonotype was recorded a few times. The chain has TRBV6-1 and TRBJ2-6; D remains ambiguous. The CDR3 loop spans 16 amino acids. Germline values: CDR1 MNHNS, CDR2 SASEGT. The V end was cut by 6 bases, the J end by 2 bases, with 14 bases between. CDR3 protein: CASSRGFWAGANVLTF. The CDR3 nucleotides are TGTGCCAGCAGCCGAGGCTTTTGGGCTGGGGCCAACGTCCTGACTTTC.

This clonotype was recorded a few times. The chain carries TRBV15 and TRBJ1-5; weak D call: TRBD1 (5 bases). This CDR3 has 13 amino acids. The V gene lost 1 base and the J gene lost 7 bases, with 8 bases spanning the gap. In germline, CDR1 is LNHNV, CDR2 YYDKDF (reference sequence). CDR3 sequence (DNA): TGTGCCACCAGCAGAGGCCGGGGGCAGCCCCAGCATTTT. It specifies CATSRGRGQPQHF.

V and J are TRBV5-1 and TRBJ2-3; D might be TRBD1 or TRBD2, each matching 5 bases. V lost 4 bases to trimming and J lost 0 bases, with 9 bases between them. The germline gives CDR1 SGHRS, CDR2 YFSETQ. This CDR3 is built from 14 residues. CDR3 DNA: TGCGCCAGCAGCACGGGACCGAGCACAGATACGCAGTATTTT. It encodes CASSTGPSTDTQYF.

This clonotype has only a few counts. The chain combines TRBV9 with TRBJ1-4, with no clear D. This CDR3 has 15 amino acids. Trimming pared 0 bases from V and 6 bases from J, leaving 12 bases between. Per the germline V gene, CDR1 is SGDLS and CDR2 is YYNGEE. DNA of the CDR3: TGTGCCAGCAGCGTAGTGGGGAGTGCAGATGAAAAACTGTTTTTT. It encodes CASSVVGSADEKLFF.

This clonotype was recorded at least ten times. The gene calls are TRBV12-3 or TRBV12-4 and TRBJ2-7, with a weak D call TRBD2 (7 bases). This CDR3 is 16 amino acids long. Trimming shortened V by 3 bases and J by 0 bases, and 15 bases separated the two germline ends. CDR3 loop: CASSFDGGGGSYEQYF. CDR3 sequence (DNA): TGTGCCAGCAGTTTTGATGGGGGGGGCGGCTCCTACGAGCAGTACTTC.

Details on this clonotype: Germline and junction disagree at one end, which may indicate a read error. The CDR3: CASSHTATEALF. The DNA for the CDR3 is TGTGCCAGCAGCCATACAGCCACTGAAGCTCTCTTT. The chain has TRBV3-1 and TRBJ1-1; D is uncertain. This CDR3 contains 12 residues. Germline CDR1 is LGHDT and CDR2 is YNNKEL (reference sequence).

On this clonotype itself: A single base is all that separates this from a far larger clone, so a read error is likely. The rearrangement links TRBV28 to TRBJ1-5; 8 positions agree with TRBD1. This CDR3 is 13 amino acids long. The germline V gene encodes CDR1 MDHEN and CDR2 SYDVKM. Trimming took 7 bases from V and 4 from J; bases not matched to a gene: 3. CDR3 bases: TGTGCCAGCAAGACAGGGGCGAATCAGCCCCAGCATTTT. The encoded protein is CASKTGANQPQHF. Variable domain in full (rest from reference TRBV28 and TRBJ1-5): DVKVTQSSRYLVKRTGEKVFLECVQDMDHENMFWYRQDPGLGLRLIYFSYDVKMKEKGDIPEGYSVSREKKERFSLILESASTNQTSMYLCASKTGANQPQHFGDGTRLSIL.

The rearrangement links TRBV10-3 to TRBJ2-2, with 14 bases fitting TRBD2. Losses at the gene ends were 2 bases for V and 9 bases for J; bases not matched to a gene: 5. CDR3 length: 16 residues. The V gene's germline CDR1 is ENHRY and CDR2 SYGVKD. CDR3 in DNA: TGTGCCATCAGTGAGGGACTAGCGGGAGGCCCTCGGGAGCTGTTTTTT. Protein sequence: CAISEGLAGGPRELFF.

This clonotype was detected only a few times. The chain uses TRBV28 and TRBJ1-5; D is perhaps TRBD1 (6 bases). V lost 3 bases and J lost 5, with 11 bases in between. The CDR3 is 14 residues long. Germline V gene data show CDR1 as MDHEN and CDR2 as SYDVKM. This CDR3 is CASSFLGGYQPQHF. The CDR3 nucleotides are TGTGCCAGCAGTTTTCTCGGGGGCTATCAGCCCCAGCATTTT.

The chain combines TRBV7-2 with TRBJ2-2, with a weak D call TRBD1 (6 bases). The germline V gene has CDR1 SGHTA and CDR2 FQGNSA. The V end was cut by 5 bases, the J end by 3 bases, with 10 bases between. This CDR3 region has 14 residues. This CDR3 is CASSRGHDTGELFF. CDR3 DNA: TGTGCCAGCAGCCGGGGACATGACACCGGGGAGCTGTTTTTT.

The J gene is TRBJ2-2, the V gene TRBV6-1; D is ambiguous. This CDR3 has 14 amino acids. V shed 1 base and J shed 6 bases, with 9 bases lying between them. Looked up from germline, CDR1 is MNHNS and CDR2 is SASEGT. CDR3: CASSEVGGPGELFF. CDR3 nucleotides: TGTGCCAGCAGTGAAGTCGGTGGTCCCGGGGAGCTGTTTTTT.

This clonotype was seen a few times. The chain combines TRBV9 with TRBJ1-5; D remains unclear. The CDR3 covers 14 residues. Germline V gene lookup returns CDR1 SGDLS and CDR2 YYNGEE. Trimming took off 4 bases at V and 0 bases at J, with 8 bases between the two ends. The CDR3 protein is CASSPHNSNQPQHF. CDR3 DNA sequence: TGTGCCAGCAGCCCTCATAATAGCAATCAGCCCCAGCATTTT.

This clonotype was observed many times. The chain links TRBV28 to TRBJ1-1; maybe TRBD1 (5 bases). Trimming pared 3 bases from V and 3 bases from J, leaving 11 bases between. The CDR3 totals 14 residues. CDR1 is MDHEN, CDR2 SYDVKM, per germline. For the CDR3, the DNA is TGTGCCAGCAGTTTTGGGGGATTTGACACTGAAGCTTTCTTT. Translation: CASSFGGFDTEAFF. The complete variable domain, with remaining parts taken from reference TRBV28 and TRBJ1-1, reads DVKVTQSSRYLVKRTGEKVFLECVQDMDHENMFWYRQDPGLGLRLIYFSYDVKMKEKGDIPEGYSVSREKKERFSLILESASTNQTSMYLCASSFGGFDTEAFFGQGTRLTVV.

The table lists this clonotype with a few counts. The J gene is TRBJ2-5, the V gene TRBV6-5; 8 bases fit TRBD2. Germline assignment: CDR1 MNHEY and CDR2 SVGAGI. The CDR3 loop spans 16 amino acids. V lost 0 bases to trimming and J lost 3 bases; unmatched junction nucleotides: 6. The DNA of the CDR3 is TGTGCCAGCAGTTACTCGACTAGCGCATCGAAAGAGACCCAGTACTTC. The encoded protein is CASSYSTSASKETQYF.

This clonotype appeared a few times. The V call is TRBV12-3 or TRBV12-4, the J call TRBJ2-5; D unresolved. The CDR3 is 15 residues long. V gave up 3 bases and J gave up 2 bases, with 13 bases separating them. This chain's CDR3 is CASSFFLMGQETQYF. CDR3 DNA sequence: TGTGCCAGCAGTTTTTTCCTAATGGGGCAAGAGACCCAGTACTTC.

This rearrangement joins TRBV30 to TRBJ1-2, with D maybe TRBD1 (6 bases). This CDR3 contains 13 residues. The germline CDR1 and CDR2 sequences are GTSNPN and SVGIG (reference sequence). V gave up 0 bases and J gave up 7 bases, with 12 bases separating them. The CDR3 here is CAWSVQGWRGYTF. CDR3 bases: TGTGCCTGGAGTGTACAGGGATGGCGTGGCTACACCTTC.

The J gene is TRBJ2-5, the V gene TRBV20-1, with TRBD2 matching over 9 bases. Trimming cost V 1 base and J 5 bases; bases outside gene matches: 8. The germline V gene encodes CDR1 DFQATT and CDR2 SNEGSKA (reference sequence). This CDR3 has 15 amino acids. The DNA for the CDR3 is TGCAGTGCTAGAGGCAGGCTAGCGGGAAAGGAGACCCAGTACTTC. The encoded protein is CSARGRLAGKETQYF.